The 30 T cell receptor beta chains below were found in one sample sequenced in a study of spatial heterogeneity in lung cancer (dated by TCRdb to about 2019). Study-level results and caveats: The tumor nonsynonymous mutation count correlated with the number of expanded alpha and beta TCRs within the tumor.

Their cognate antigens are unknown. The library was made by 5' RACE. Sequencing relied on a NextSeq 500. The raw public reads went through TCRdb reprocessing: fastp at Q25, MiXCR clone calling, in-frame beta chains kept. CDR3 protein duplicates are merged, each entry listing the most common genes and DNA. In all, the sample holds about 100,000 distinct CDR3 sequences, and roughly 4.5% of those were seen once. The ten most abundant clones make up less than 25% of the sample. The time point tag for this specimen amounts to: sample taken at primary tumor resection. Sequencing was performed on lung tumor tissue, taken at surgery. Receptors were obtained from a male donor with early-stage non-small cell lung cancer.

This clonotype was seen repeatedly, ten times or more. The chain recombines TRBV10-3 with TRBJ2-1, with D possibly TRBD2 on 6 matching bases. The germline CDR1 and CDR2 sequences are ENHRY and SYGVKD. The CDR3 is 13 amino acids. The germline V and J ends were trimmed by 5 bases and 7 bases, with 12 bases remaining between them. DNA of the CDR3: TGTGCCATCAGTCGAGCGGGTGAGAATGAGCAGTTCTTC. Protein product: CAISRAGENEQFF.

This clonotype was seen many times. This chain uses TRBV9 with TRBJ2-1; TRBD2 matches 7 bases. V lost 3 bases and J lost 0; bases outside the gene matches: 3. Germline V gene lookup returns CDR1 SGDLS and CDR2 YYNGEE. The CDR3 extends over 15 amino acids. The CDR3 here is CASSAGLNSYNEQFF. CDR3 DNA: TGTGCCAGCAGCGCGGGACTAAACTCCTACAATGAGCAGTTCTTC.

This clonotype was observed many times. This rearrangement joins TRBV11-2 to TRBJ1-6, with 7 positions matching TRBD1. The length of the CDR3 is 15 residues. With V trimmed by 0 bases and J by 5 bases, 1 base remained unmatched. Germline assignment: CDR1 SGHAT and CDR2 FQNNGV. In nucleotides, the CDR3 is TGTGCCAGCAGCTTAGAGACAGGGAATAATTCACCCCTCCACTTT. Encoded protein: CASSLETGNNSPLHF.

This clonotype was seen repeatedly, ten times or more. This chain connects TRBV15 to TRBJ2-3, with TRBD2 as a possible D gene (6 bases). CDR3 length: 16 residues. V was pared by 5 bases and J by 5 bases, with 20 bases between. Germline assignment: CDR1 LNHNV and CDR2 YYDKDF (reference sequence). The CDR3 protein is CATSPRRTSRGDTQYF. CDR3 in DNA: TGTGCCACCAGCCCCAGAAGAACTAGCCGGGGAGATACGCAGTATTTT.

This rearrangement joins TRBV6-2 or TRBV6-3 to TRBJ2-7, with a possible D match to TRBD2 (5 bases). This CDR3 contains 13 residues. V lost 6 bases and J 4 bases, leaving 13 bases between the germline ends. CDR1 is MNHEY, CDR2 SVGEGT, per germline. As DNA, the CDR3 is TGTGCCAGCAGACGATCTACGGGGTACGAGCAGTACTTC. Its translation: CASRRSTGYEQYF.

In this sample, this clonotype turned up a few times. The gene calls are TRBV13 and TRBJ2-5, with D possibly being TRBD2 (6 bases). The CDR3 loop spans 13 amino acids. The germline V gene encodes CDR1 PRHDT and CDR2 FYEKMQ (reference sequence). The ends were cut back, 3 bases at V and 5 bases at J, with 10 bases in the middle. The CDR3 sequence: CASSFPGRETQYF. In DNA form, the CDR3 reads TGTGCCAGCAGCTTCCCTGGGAGGGAGACCCAGTACTTC.

Ten or more counts support this clonotype. The V gene is TRBV20-1, the J gene TRBJ1-3, with 7 bases aligning to TRBD1. This CDR3 has 14 residues. With V trimmed by 6 bases and J by 3 bases, 8 bases remained unmatched. The germline CDR1 and CDR2 sequences are DFQATT and SNEGSKA (reference sequence). This CDR3 is CSADPGQFGNTIYF. The CDR3 bases are TGCAGTGCCGACCCGGGACAGTTTGGAAACACCATATATTTT.

This clonotype occurred many times. The chain links TRBV6-5 to TRBJ2-2, with 7 bases aligning to TRBD2. Per germline, CDR1 MNHEY and CDR2 SVGAGI. This CDR3 has 13 amino acids. After removal of 7 bases from V and 8 bases from J, the junction contained 7 bases not matched to a gene. The DNA of the CDR3 is TGTGCCAGCACATGGGGGGGTCAAGGGGAGCTGTTTTTT. This gives the protein CASTWGGQGELFF.

This clonotype was counted many times. The chain employs TRBV12-3 or TRBV12-4 and TRBJ2-5, with D perhaps being TRBD1 or TRBD2 (5 bases each). Trimming cost V 3 bases and J 1 base, with 15 bases left between them. The CDR3 covers 16 residues. The CDR3 protein is CASSLFEGLLQETQYF. The CDR3 nucleotides read TGTGCCAGCAGTTTGTTTGAGGGGCTTCTCCAAGAGACCCAGTACTTC.

This clonotype came up many times. The chain links TRBV5-1 to TRBJ2-3; the D is unclear. The CDR3 covers 13 residues. From germline, CDR1 is SGHRS and CDR2 YFSETQ. V was clipped by 0 bases and J by 4 bases, with 6 bases between them. In DNA form, the CDR3 reads TGCGCCAGCAGCTTGGCACAACCAGATACGCAGTATTTT. This translates into CASSLAQPDTQYF.

At least ten counts were recorded for this clonotype. This chain connects TRBV5-1 to TRBJ2-5, with 8 bases fitting TRBD1. Germline lookup yields CDR1 SGHRS and CDR2 YFSETQ. CDR3 length: 14 amino acids. Trimming at V came to 2 bases and at J to 2 bases, leaving 2 bases not matched to a gene. The CDR3 loop reads CASSLTGGQETQYF. In DNA form, the CDR3 reads TGCGCCAGCAGCTTAACAGGGGGACAAGAGACCCAGTACTTC.

This clonotype was observed at least ten times. The chain links TRBV4-1 to TRBJ2-1; perhaps TRBD1 as D (5 bases). This CDR3 has 17 amino acids. CDR1 MGHRA and CDR2 YSYEKL come from the germline V gene. V lost 2 bases and J lost 7, with 21 bases in between. The CDR3 protein is CASSQSPPAGKWNEQFF. CDR3 sequence (DNA): TGCGCCAGCAGCCAATCTCCCCCGGCAGGGAAATGGAATGAGCAGTTCTTC.

This clonotype was detected many times. The chain employs TRBV20-1 and TRBJ2-7; D may be TRBD1 (6 bases). Deletions cut 6 bases from V and 5 bases from J, with 23 bases between. Germline V gives CDR1 DFQATT, CDR2 SNEGSKA (reference sequence). The CDR3 spans 15 residues. DNA for the CDR3: TGCAGTGCCACGAACCCGGGAACCGGACAGAACGAGCAGTACTTC. Protein: CSATNPGTGQNEQYF.

The chain couples TRBV28 to TRBJ1-5; D uncertain. V lost 3 bases and J lost 5, with 11 bases in between. CDR3 length: 14 residues. Germline V gene lookup returns CDR1 MDHEN and CDR2 SYDVKM. The CDR3 here is CASSFLSSDQPQHF. CDR3 DNA: TGTGCCAGCAGTTTCTTAAGCAGTGATCAGCCCCAGCATTTT.

This clonotype was counted ten times or more. The genes are TRBV5-1 and TRBJ2-3; D possibly corresponds to TRBD2 (6 bases). The germline CDR1 and CDR2 sequences are SGHRS and YFSETQ. There are 15 residues in the CDR3. V lost 7 bases to trimming and J lost 0 bases, with 15 bases between them. CDR3 sequence reads: CASRPGDPSTDTQYF. For the CDR3, the DNA is TGCGCCAGCCGGCCGGGGGACCCTAGCACAGATACGCAGTATTTT.

This clonotype was observed at least ten times. The DNA for the CDR3 is TGCAGCGGGGGACTAGCGGACGAGCAGTACTTC. Protein sequence: CSGGLADEQYF. The chain recombines TRBV29-1 with TRBJ2-7, with TRBD2 matching 11 bases. There are 11 residues in the CDR3. Germline values: CDR1 SQVTM, CDR2 ANQGSEA. V was pared by 7 bases and J by 5 bases, with 1 base of the junction left unmatched.

On this clonotype: A much larger clone sits a single nucleotide away, making a read error possible. Because it lacks the conserved phenylalanine or tryptophan at the end, this CDR3 is likely a read error. The V and J genes are TRBV7-2 and TRBJ2-5, with D tentatively TRBD1 (6 bases). Germline V gives CDR1 SGHTA, CDR2 FQGNSA. The V gene lost 3 bases and the J gene lost 1 base, with 15 bases spanning the gap. This CDR3 is 16 amino acids long. The CDR3 nucleotides are TGTGCCAGCAGCTTTGAAGTAACAGGGAGCCAAGAGACCCAGTACTCC. It codes for CASSFEVTGSQETQYS.

This clonotype was seen a handful of times. The chain recombines TRBV7-9 with TRBJ2-2; D is uncertain. This CDR3 region has 14 residues. With 5 bases removed from V and 3 bases from J, the gap between germline ends came to 10 bases. The germline gives CDR1 SEHNR, CDR2 FQNEAQ (reference sequence). CDR3 sequence: CASSPTHHTGELFF. Here the CDR3 DNA reads TGTGCCAGCAGCCCTACACACCACACCGGGGAGCTGTTTTTT.

The sample holds a few counts of this clonotype. This chain connects TRBV11-2 to TRBJ2-7; perhaps TRBD2 as D (6 bases). In germline, CDR1 is SGHAT, CDR2 FQNNGV. This CDR3 is built from 16 residues. Trimming stripped 4 bases from V and 1 base from J, with 17 bases between. The CDR3 coding sequence is TGTGCCAGCAGCTCGCCCACCACTAGCAAGTCCTACGAGCAGTACTTC. Translation: CASSSPTTSKSYEQYF.

This clonotype was seen once. It may be a read error: a sequence one base away is much more abundant. The J gene is TRBJ1-2, the V gene TRBV20-1; perhaps TRBD1 as D (6 bases). The V gene's germline CDR1 is DFQATT and CDR2 SNEGSKA (reference sequence). The CDR3 is 16 residues long. The CDR3 DNA follows: TGCAGTGCTAGAGACAGGGGCCGAACCTTTAACTATGGCTGCACCTTC. It is translated as CSARDRGRTFNYGCTF.

This clonotype was detected many times. The V and J genes are TRBV5-6 and TRBJ1-1; D is ambiguous. Trimming took off 0 bases at V and 1 base at J, with 10 bases between the two ends. Germline values: CDR1 SGHDT, CDR2 YYEEEE. The CDR3 covers 15 residues. CDR3 DNA sequence: TGTGCCAGCAGCTTGGCTTGGAAGGCGAACACTGAAGCTTTCTTT. Protein product: CASSLAWKANTEAFF.

This clonotype was recorded at least ten times. The rearrangement uses TRBV6-5 and TRBJ2-5; perhaps TRBD1 as D (5 bases). The CDR3 totals 15 residues. Germline-derived CDR1 and CDR2 are MNHEY and SVGAGI. V shed 1 base and J shed 3 bases, with 12 bases lying between them. The CDR3 sequence: CASSYFWGSKETQYF. The CDR3 DNA follows: TGTGCCAGCAGTTACTTTTGGGGCAGTAAAGAGACCCAGTACTTC.

The table lists this clonotype with many counts. The chain links TRBV10-3 to TRBJ2-2; D is ambiguous. The CDR3 is 12 residues long. From germline, CDR1 is ENHRY and CDR2 SYGVKD. V lost 3 bases, J lost 9 bases, and 8 bases lay in between. The chain's CDR3 is CAISDRRRELFF. In DNA, the CDR3 is TGTGCCATCAGTGATAGGCGAAGGGAGCTGTTTTTT.

This clonotype was recorded at least ten times. The chain uses TRBV5-5 and TRBJ2-5; D may match TRBD1 or TRBD2 (5 bases each). Trimming stripped 6 bases from V and 4 bases from J, with 19 bases between. Germline loops: CDR1 SGHKS, CDR2 YYEKEE (reference sequence). CDR3 length equals 15 residues. The CDR3 region has the DNA TGTGCCAGCATAGAAACCGGGACGGCTGGAGAGACCCAGTACTTC. This sequence encodes CASIETGTAGETQYF.

In this sample, this clonotype turned up many times. The chain joins TRBV4-1 to TRBJ2-5, with D possibly being TRBD2 (6 bases). V was pared by 1 base and J by 2 bases, with 8 bases between. CDR1 MGHRA and CDR2 YSYEKL come from the germline V gene. The CDR3 sequence is 14 residues long. The CDR3 DNA reads as TGCGCCAGCAGCCAAGGGGACTCGCAAGAGACCCAGTACTTC. This translates into CASSQGDSQETQYF.

This clonotype was counted ten times or more. At one of its ends the junction is not consistent with the germline gene, which may arise from a read error. The chain employs TRBV28 and TRBJ2-3; no firm D call. In germline, CDR1 is MDHEN, CDR2 SYDVKM. There are 13 residues in the CDR3. For the CDR3, the DNA is TGCGCCAGCAGCTTGTCGGGCACAGATACGCAGTATTTT. Translated: CASSLSGTDTQYF.

This clonotype was observed many times. The CDR3: CAISDVEQETQYF. The CDR3 DNA is TGTGCCATCAGTGATGTGGAGCAAGAGACCCAGTACTTC. The chain is built from TRBV10-3 and TRBJ2-5; D is ambiguous. This CDR3 contains 13 residues. Between the trimmed V and J ends, which lost 3 bases and 2 bases, there was a span of 7 bases. CDR1 ENHRY and CDR2 SYGVKD come from the germline V gene.

This clonotype appeared many times. This chain uses TRBV4-1 with TRBJ2-1, with 9 bases lining up with TRBD1. CDR3 length equals 17 residues. In germline, CDR1 is MGHRA, CDR2 YSYEKL. The V gene end was trimmed by 2 bases and the J gene end by 4 bases; junction bases not matched to a gene: 9. Written as DNA, the CDR3 is TGCGCCAGCAGCCAACGAGTTCGGACAGGGGATTACAATGAGCAGTTCTTC. Its protein is CASSQRVRTGDYNEQFF.

This clonotype was counted at least ten times. The chain has TRBV7-6 and TRBJ2-1; D perhaps matches TRBD1 (5 bases). The CDR3 length is 13 residues. Looked up from germline, CDR1 is SGHVS and CDR2 is FNYEAQ. V lost 4 bases and J 4 bases, leaving 8 bases between the germline ends. CDR3: CASSSREYNEQFF. CDR3 in DNA: TGTGCCAGCAGCTCCAGGGAATACAATGAGCAGTTCTTC.

The sample holds many counts of this clonotype. The J gene is TRBJ1-1, the V gene TRBV28; D is undetermined. V lost 6 bases, J lost 0 bases, and 14 bases lay in between. Germline CDR1 and CDR2: MDHEN and SYDVKM. This CDR3 is 15 amino acids long. CDR3 sequence reads: CASRELTVVNTEAFF. DNA of the CDR3: TGTGCCAGCAGAGAGCTAACGGTAGTGAACACTGAAGCTTTCTTT. Combining the CDR3 with reference TRBV28 and TRBJ1-1 gives the whole variable domain DVKVTQSSRYLVKRTGEKVFLECVQDMDHENMFWYRQDPGLGLRLIYFSYDVKMKEKGDIPEGYSVSREKKERFSLILESASTNQTSMYLCASRELTVVNTEAFFGQGTRLTVV.